This TCR beta chain was sequenced in a study of blood T cell repertoires in COVID-19. Germline CDR1 is SGHTA and CDR2 is FQGNSA. This CDR3 contains 11 residues. In the original workflow: The assay estimated nucleated cells by amplifying reference gene primers. Libraries were prepared by immunoSEQ multiplex PCR; TCRdb keeps only in-frame clonotypes and omits some of them. The V and J calls and clone size were taken over from that table, and D and trimming were inferred from the DNA. There are nearly 350,000 clones in the sample; about 87% occur only once, and around 6% lies in the top ten. The source of this sequence is a woman in her forties or fifties with COVID-19, enrolled during active disease. The sample comprised peripheral blood. The chain recombines TRBV7-2 with TRBJ2-1; D is ambiguous. This CDR3 reads CAMASYNEQFF. The CDR3 nucleotides are TGTGCTATGGCTTCTTACAATGAGCAGTTCTTC. The full variable domain, rest sourced from reference TRBV7-2 and TRBJ2-1, is GAGVSQSPSNKVTEKGKDVELRCDPISGHTALYWYRQSLGQGLEFLIYFQGNSAPDKSGLPSDRFSAERTGGSVSTLTIQRTQQEDSAVYLCAMASYNEQFFGPGTRLTVL.